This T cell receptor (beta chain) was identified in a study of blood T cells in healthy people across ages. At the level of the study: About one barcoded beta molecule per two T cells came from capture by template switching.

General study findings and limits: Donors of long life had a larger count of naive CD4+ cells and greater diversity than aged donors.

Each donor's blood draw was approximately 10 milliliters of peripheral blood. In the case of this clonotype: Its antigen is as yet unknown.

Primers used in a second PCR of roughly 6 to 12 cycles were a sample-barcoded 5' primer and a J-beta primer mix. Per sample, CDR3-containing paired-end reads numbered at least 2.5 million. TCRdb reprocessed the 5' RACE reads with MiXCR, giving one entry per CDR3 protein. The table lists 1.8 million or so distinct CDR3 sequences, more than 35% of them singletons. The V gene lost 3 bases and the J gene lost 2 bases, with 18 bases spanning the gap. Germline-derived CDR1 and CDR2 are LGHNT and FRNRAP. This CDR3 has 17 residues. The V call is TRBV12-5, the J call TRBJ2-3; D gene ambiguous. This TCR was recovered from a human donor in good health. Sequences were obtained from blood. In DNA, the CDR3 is TGTGCTAGTGGTTTCACGACTGGACGGTCGCTCACAGATACGCAGTATTTT. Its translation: CASGFTTGRSLTDTQYF.